This note documents a single TCR beta chain sequence. Its antigen is undetermined. The data stem from a study of shared clonotypes between healthy human individuals. Study findings and constraints: Only blood underwent sampling, and tissue repertoires likely differ.

V was cut by 2 bases and J by 1 base, with 17 bases left in between. Germline-derived CDR1 and CDR2 are SGHTA and FQGNSA. The CDR3 runs 17 residues. CD8 cells classed as naive were CD45RO-negative and positively selected for CCR7, excluding terminally differentiated effector memory CD45RA+ cells. TCRdb keeps only in-frame clones here, not all; method: immunoSEQ multiplex PCR. The sample lists around 2,000,000 clones; about 92% were seen once. The sequencing sample was made of naive CD8+ T cells from PBMCs. The chain has TRBV7-2 and TRBJ2-5; maybe TRBD1 (5 bases). This clonotype originated in a man younger than 30 in good health. Some clones in this sample may be carry-over from other donors' samples. The CDR3 region has the DNA TGTGCCAGCAGCTTAATAATTCCCCGCAGGGCCCAAGAGACCCAGTACTTC. Encoded protein: CASSLIIPRRAQETQYF.